The 27 T cell receptor beta chains in this list originate from one sample, sequenced in a study of T cells in Graves' hyperthyroidism and ophthalmopathy. Amplified TCR beta CDR3 regions came from RNA transcripts. Using the HTBI primer set, a first-round RT-PCR was run on the TCR CDR3. TCRdb re-derived calls from the multiplex PCR reads in MiXCR, one entry per CDR3 protein. The repertoire holds about 570,000 distinct CDR3 sequences, with roughly 50% as singletons. Sequencing used peripheral blood or thyroid tissue (not recorded which). These receptors originate from an adult woman with Graves' disease, either hyperthyroidism or ophthalmopathy (not recorded which).

This clonotype was seen many times. The rearrangement uses TRBV5-6 and TRBJ2-7, with D unclear. Trimming removed 4 bases at V and 2 bases at J, with 19 bases between. CDR3 length: 16 residues. The germline V gene has CDR1 SGHDT and CDR2 YYEEEE. Here the CDR3 reads CASSLRRTFPTYEQYF. In DNA form, the CDR3 reads TGTGCCAGCAGCCTAAGACGGACCTTTCCCACCTACGAGCAGTACTTC. Based on the CDR3 plus reference TRBV5-6 and TRBJ2-7, the full variable domain is DAGVTQSPTHLIKTRGQQVTLRCSPKSGHDTVSWYQQALGQGPQFIFQYYEEEERQRGNFPDRFSGHQFPNYSSELNVNALLLGDSALYLCASSLRRTFPTYEQYFGPGTRLTVT.

In its sample, this clonotype was seen once. The J gene is TRBJ2-5, the V gene TRBV7-3; TRBD2 might be the D (6 bases). The CDR3 is 15 amino acids. CDR1 and CDR2 (germline): SGHTA, FQGTGA. Trimming took 6 bases from V and 4 from J, leaving 18 bases between them. The CDR3 region is CASSLYMAGGETQYF. In DNA, the CDR3 is TGTGCCAGCAGTCTCTATATGGCCGGGGGAGAGACCCAGTACTTC.

This chain links TRBV25-1 with TRBJ2-7; TRBD1 aligns across 10 bases. Germline V gene data show CDR1 as MGHDK and CDR2 as SYGVNS. The CDR3 is made up of 18 amino acids. The J segment lost 3 bases and the V segment lost 8 bases, leaving 19 bases of the junction unmatched. CDR3 amino acids: CASADAGQGILSFYEQYF. For the CDR3, the DNA is TGTGCCAGCGCGGACGCGGGACAGGGGATTCTCTCCTTCTACGAGCAGTACTTC.

Regarding this clonotype: The junction and the germline gene differ at one end; a read error may be behind it. V usage is TRBV2 and J usage is TRBJ1-4; unclear D gene. The germline gives CDR1 SNHLY, CDR2 FYNNEI. The CDR3 spans 8 residues. CDR3 coding DNA: TGTGCCAGCAGTGAAGTCGGTTTT. Translated, it gives CASSEVGF.

The sample holds one count of this clonotype. This chain connects TRBV6-1 to TRBJ1-2; D uncertain. The germline gives CDR1 MNHNS, CDR2 SASEGT. The CDR3 has 11 residues. Trimming removed 6 bases from V and 5 bases from J, with 7 bases in between. The CDR3 region has the DNA TGTGCCAGCAGGCGGTCGTATGGCTACACCTTC. Protein sequence: CASRRSYGYTF.

This clonotype was picked up a small number of times. V usage is TRBV10-2 and J usage is TRBJ2-7; a weak D match, TRBD2 (6 bases). V gave up 4 bases and J gave up 5 bases, with 15 bases separating them. Per germline, CDR1 WSHSY and CDR2 SAAADI. CDR3 length: 14 residues. CDR3 amino acids: CASSVIREFNEQYF. The CDR3, as DNA: TGCGCCAGCAGTGTGATTCGGGAGTTCAACGAGCAGTACTTC.

As DNA, the CDR3 is TGTGCCAGCAGTTTACTATGGGAGGACGAGCAGTACTTC. This codes for CASSLLWEDEQYF. This chain uses TRBV28 with TRBJ2-7; TRBD2 is a possible D gene (6 bases). V was trimmed by 2 bases and J by 5 bases, leaving 10 bases between them. The CDR3 runs 13 residues. Germline assignment: CDR1 MDHEN and CDR2 SYDVKM.

This clonotype was seen more than once but under ten times. A much larger clone differs by one base, so this may be a read error. The chain links TRBV6-5 to TRBJ1-1, with 8 bases identical to TRBD1. There are 15 residues in the CDR3. The germline V gene encodes CDR1 MNHEY and CDR2 SVGAGI. With V trimmed by 5 bases and J by 3 bases, 8 bases remained unmatched. This CDR3 is CASSQWTGWDTEAFF. CDR3 DNA: TGTGCCAGCAGTCAGTGGACAGGGTGGGACACTGAAGCTTTCTTT.

The chain employs TRBV18 and TRBJ2-2, with TRBD2 as a possible D gene (5 bases). This CDR3 has 14 amino acids. With 0 bases removed from V and 4 bases from J, the gap between germline ends came to 6 bases. The germline V gene encodes CDR1 KGHSH and CDR2 LQKENI. The chain's CDR3 is CASSPPTTTGELFF. The CDR3 DNA follows: TGTGCCAGCTCACCACCGACTACCACCGGGGAGCTGTTTTTT.

There are many counts of this clonotype. The chain links TRBV27 to TRBJ1-6; 8 bases fit TRBD1. The CDR3 is 15 amino acids. V lost 4 bases, J lost 7 bases, and 6 bases stayed unmatched. Germline-derived CDR1 and CDR2 are MNHEY and SMNVEV (reference sequence). CDR3 DNA sequence: TGTGCCAGCAGTTCCGACAGGGGCAAGAATTCACCCCTCCACTTT. It encodes CASSSDRGKNSPLHF.

This clonotype was counted many times. The rearrangement links TRBV6-6 to TRBJ2-7; D gene uncertain. CDR3 length: 13 residues. Germline CDR1 is MNHNY and CDR2 is SVGAGI (reference sequence). With 5 bases removed from V and 3 bases from J, the gap between germline ends came to 11 bases. Here the CDR3 DNA reads TGTGCCAGCAGTCCCTCGACTGTCTACGAGCAGTACTTC. Translation: CASSPSTVYEQYF.

The chain employs TRBV7-8 and TRBJ2-7; perhaps TRBD1 as D (5 bases). V was clipped by 3 bases and J by 10 bases, with 13 bases between them. In germline, CDR1 is SGHVS, CDR2 FQNEAQ. The CDR3 contains 12 residues. The CDR3 bases are TGTGCCAGCAGCTTCGCCGCAGGGTTCCAGTACTTC. It encodes CASSFAAGFQYF.

This clonotype has only a few counts. The chain links TRBV7-1 to TRBJ2-5, with 7 bases that match TRBD2. TRBV7-1 qualifies as an ORF whose function is uncertain. Losses at the gene ends were 11 bases for V and 5 bases for J; bases not matched to a gene: 2. The CDR3 length is 10 residues. The CDR3 DNA is TGTGCCGCAGCGGGGGAGACCCAGTACTTC. Amino acids: CAAAGETQYF.

This clonotype has ten or more counts. The chain has TRBV10-3 and TRBJ1-4, with D possibly matching TRBD1 (6 bases). Germline CDR1 ENHRY, CDR2 SYGVKD. The length of the CDR3 is 15 residues. V lost 10 bases to trimming and J lost 5 bases, with 20 bases between them. CDR3 in amino acids: CATLGGAGQNEKLFF. The DNA for the CDR3 is TGTGCCACCCTGGGGGGCGCAGGTCAAAATGAAAAACTGTTTTTT.

In its sample, this clonotype was seen a few times. The rearrangement uses TRBV2 and TRBJ2-5, with TRBD1 identical over 7 bases. Trimming removed 7 bases from V and 2 bases from J; junction bases left unmatched: 4. This CDR3 has 13 residues. Germline CDR1 SNHLY, CDR2 FYNNEI. The DNA of the CDR3 is TGTGCCAGCAAGACAGGGAGACAAGAGACCCAGTACTTC. Its translation is CASKTGRQETQYF.

This chain links TRBV15 with TRBJ1-5; D is possibly TRBD1 (6 bases). This CDR3 contains 16 residues. Germline V CDR1 and CDR2: LNHNV, YYDKDF (reference sequence). V was cut by 4 bases and J by 6 bases, with 19 bases left in between. The CDR3 region is CATSTSRIRGIQPQHF. CDR3 coding DNA: TGTGCCACCAGCACATCCCGGATCAGGGGCATTCAGCCCCAGCATTTT.

V is TRBV10-2 and J is TRBJ2-3; tentatively, D is TRBD2 (5 bases). Looked up from germline, CDR1 is WSHSY and CDR2 is SAAADI. This CDR3 region has 14 residues. V was shortened by 0 bases and J by 4 bases, with 8 bases between the two germline ends. Written as DNA, the CDR3 is TGCGCCAGCAGTGAGTCACTGGAGGCAGATACGCAGTATTTT. Translating gives CASSESLEADTQYF.

This clonotype was observed at least ten times. The chain employs TRBV25-1 and TRBJ1-1, with 9 nucleotides matching TRBD1. The CDR3 runs 15 residues. J was trimmed by 6 bases and V by 2 bases; bases with no gene match: 7. The V gene's germline CDR1 is MGHDK and CDR2 SYGVNS. The CDR3 sequence is CASSETIQGAPEAFF. The CDR3 bases are TGTGCCAGCAGTGAAACCATACAGGGGGCTCCTGAAGCTTTCTTT.

The chain employs TRBV7-9 and TRBJ1-5; 7 bases align to TRBD1. The CDR3 runs 16 residues. Germline V gives CDR1 SEHNR, CDR2 FQNEAQ (reference sequence). V shed 4 bases and J 2 bases; nucleotides not matched to a gene: 8. The CDR3 bases are TGTGCCAGCAGCTCCGACAGGGTCGGGCGCAATCAGCCCCAGCATTTT. Residues: CASSSDRVGRNQPQHF. The full variable domain, in which reference TRBV7-9 and TRBJ1-5 provide the parts outside the CDR3, is DTGVSQNPRHKITKRGQNVTFRCDPISEHNRLYWYRQTLGQGPEFLTYFQNEAQLEKSRLLSDRFSAERPKGSFSTLEIQRTEQGDSAMYLCASSSDRVGRNQPQHFGDGTRLSIL.

For this clonotype: The CDR3 carries no conserved terminal phenylalanine or tryptophan, so it likely arises from a read error. No DNA is shown, since the ends of the CDR3 on it are uncertain; the CDR3 is the one TCRdb lists. This chain connects TRBV7-9 to TRBJ2-7; the DNA was not compared with TRBD1, the D call given in the table. The CDR3 length equals 8 residues, ends included. CDR1 is SEHNR, CDR2 FQNEAQ, per germline (reference sequence). The CDR3 spells CASSSAGQ.

The chain is built from TRBV29-1 and TRBJ2-5, with 10 positions matching TRBD1. The junction had 5 bases not matched to a gene; V was cut back by 5 bases and J by 5 bases. CDR3 length: 13 amino acids. Germline CDR1 reads SQVTM; CDR2 reads ANQGSEA. The CDR3 DNA reads TGCAGCGTTAGGGGACAGGGGTTGGAGACCCAGTACTTC. It yields the protein CSVRGQGLETQYF.

This sequence joins TRBV20-1 and TRBJ1-2, with TRBD1 matching over 8 bases. J lost 8 bases, V lost 8 bases, and 16 bases had no gene match. In germline, CDR1 is DFQATT, CDR2 SNEGSKA (reference sequence). This CDR3 is built from 14 residues. The CDR3 protein is CSFNDRGQRRGYTF. The CDR3 DNA reads as TGCAGTTTCAACGACAGGGGACAACGCCGCGGCTACACCTTC.

This clonotype appeared many times. The chain has TRBV11-2 and TRBJ2-7; possibly TRBD2 for D (5 bases). Trimming pared 5 bases from V and 3 bases from J, leaving 14 bases between. This CDR3 spans 14 amino acids. The germline V gene encodes CDR1 SGHAT and CDR2 FQNNGV. CDR3 DNA sequence: TGTGCCAGCAGCCCTATTTCCGGGGTCTACGAGCAGTACTTC. As protein: CASSPISGVYEQYF.

The V gene is TRBV12-3 or TRBV12-4, the J gene TRBJ1-6; tentatively, D is TRBD1 (5 bases). The CDR3 sequence is 15 residues long. The V and J ends lost 5 bases and 5 bases respectively, with 13 bases between them. The DNA for the CDR3 is TGTGCCAGCAGTGTTGGGGGGAGAAATAATTCACCCCTCCACTTT. Its translation is CASSVGGRNNSPLHF.

This clonotype was counted at least ten times. The rearrangement links TRBV4-2 to TRBJ2-7, with a tentative D call TRBD1 (6 bases). Per germline, CDR1 LGHNA and CDR2 YNFKEQ. The CDR3 sequence is 13 residues long. V was cut by 1 base and J by 7 bases, with 11 bases left in between. The CDR3 sequence: CASSQVPRGEQYF. The CDR3 bases are TGTGCCAGCAGCCAAGTTCCCAGGGGAGAGCAGTACTTC.

This clonotype was seen many times. The chain carries TRBV11-2 and TRBJ2-2, with D hard to call. Deletions cut 7 bases from V and 1 base from J, with 13 bases between. The length of the CDR3 is 15 residues. Germline loops: CDR1 SGHAT, CDR2 FQNNGV. The CDR3 DNA reads TGTGCCAGCACAAGGTCAACTGGGAACACCGGGGAGCTGTTTTTT. Protein sequence: CASTRSTGNTGELFF.

This clonotype was recorded many times. CDR3 sequence (DNA): TGCAGTGCTAGAGTGGGGACCGGTGGCTACACCTTC. Translated: CSARVGTGGYTF. The V and J genes are TRBV20-1 and TRBJ1-2; a possible D gene is TRBD1 (5 bases). Trimming cost V 1 base and J 7 bases, with 10 bases left between them. This CDR3 comprises 12 residues. Germline values: CDR1 DFQATT, CDR2 SNEGSKA (reference sequence).